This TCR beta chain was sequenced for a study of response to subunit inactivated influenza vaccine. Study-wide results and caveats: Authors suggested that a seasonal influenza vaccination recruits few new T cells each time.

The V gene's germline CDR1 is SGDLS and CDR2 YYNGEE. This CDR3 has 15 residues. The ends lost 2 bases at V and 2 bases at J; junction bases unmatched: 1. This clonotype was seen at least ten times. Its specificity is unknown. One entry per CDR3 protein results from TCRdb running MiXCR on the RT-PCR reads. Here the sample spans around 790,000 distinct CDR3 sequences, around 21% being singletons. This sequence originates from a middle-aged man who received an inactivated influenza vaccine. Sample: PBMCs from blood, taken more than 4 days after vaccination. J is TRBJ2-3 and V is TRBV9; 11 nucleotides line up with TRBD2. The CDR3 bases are TGTGCCAGCAGCGTTAGCGGGGGGGCCACAGATACGCAGTATTTT. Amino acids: CASSVSGGATDTQYF.